The 5 T cell receptor beta chains in this list originate from one sample, sequenced in a study of blood T cell repertoires in COVID-19. Produced via immunoSEQ multiplex PCR; TCRdb's table is partial and in-frame only. This sample has about 67,000 clones; about 83% occur once, and the top ten carry around a fifth. Specimen: peripheral blood. Receptor source: a woman aged 80 or over with acute or convalescent COVID-19.

The chain uses TRBV27 and TRBJ1-2, with 10 bases lining up with TRBD1. Germline values: CDR1 MNHEY, CDR2 SMNVEV (reference sequence). The CDR3 has 18 residues. With 2 bases clipped from V and 3 bases from J, the junction kept 12 bases outside the gene matches. Here the CDR3 DNA reads TGTGCCAGCAGTTTAAGGGGGGGGACAGGGGTTGCGGACTATGGCTACACCTTC. Translating it yields CASSLRGGTGVADYGYTF.

The V call is TRBV11-2, the J call TRBJ2-4, with D perhaps TRBD2 (6 bases). The ends were cut back, 5 bases at V and 1 base at J, with 24 bases in the middle. The CDR3 has 19 residues. Germline V CDR1 and CDR2: SGHAT, FQNNGV. The CDR3 DNA sequence: TGTGCCAGCAGCCCCAGCCTAAGACTCGGGGGTCTCGCCAAAAACATTCAGTACTTC. Protein product: CASSPSLRLGGLAKNIQYF.

The count of this clone is one. The chain combines TRBV19 with TRBJ1-1; 8 bases match TRBD1. Germline V gene sequence: CDR1 LNHDA, CDR2 SQIVND (reference sequence). V lost 0 bases to trimming and J lost 5 bases; unmatched junction nucleotides: 5. This CDR3 has 15 residues. This CDR3 reads CASSIEQGAGTEAFF. CDR3 in DNA: TGTGCCAGTAGTATAGAGCAGGGGGCCGGGACTGAAGCTTTCTTT. The complete variable domain, with remaining parts taken from reference TRBV19 and TRBJ1-1, reads DGGITQSPKYLFRKEGQNVTLSCEQNLNHDAMYWYRQDPGQGLRLIYYSQIVNDFQKGDIAEGYSVSREKKESFPLTVTSAQKNPTAFYLCASSIEQGAGTEAFFGQGTRLTVV.

This rearrangement joins TRBV28 to TRBJ2-1; TRBD2 matches at 12 bases. This CDR3 comprises 14 residues. V shed 6 bases and J 5 bases; nucleotides not matched to a gene: 2. Germline lookup yields CDR1 MDHEN and CDR2 SYDVKM. The CDR3 sequence is CASSWTSGDNEQFF. The CDR3, as DNA: TGTGCCAGCAGCTGGACTAGCGGGGACAATGAGCAGTTCTTC. The entire variable domain, with the rest obtained from reference TRBV28 and TRBJ2-1, is as follows: DVKVTQSSRYLVKRTGEKVFLECVQDMDHENMFWYRQDPGLGLRLIYFSYDVKMKEKGDIPEGYSVSREKKERFSLILESASTNQTSMYLCASSWTSGDNEQFFGPGTRLTVL.

For this clone: A read error may produce the germline difference seen at one junction end. The chain links TRBV20-1 to TRBJ2-5, with D possibly being TRBD1 (6 bases). The CDR3 runs 15 residues. CDR1 DFQATT and CDR2 SNEGSKA come from the germline V gene (reference sequence). CDR3 residues: CCASWDGQTQETQYF. In nucleotides, the CDR3 is TGCTGTGCTAGTTGGGATGGACAGACCCAAGAGACCCAGTACTTC.